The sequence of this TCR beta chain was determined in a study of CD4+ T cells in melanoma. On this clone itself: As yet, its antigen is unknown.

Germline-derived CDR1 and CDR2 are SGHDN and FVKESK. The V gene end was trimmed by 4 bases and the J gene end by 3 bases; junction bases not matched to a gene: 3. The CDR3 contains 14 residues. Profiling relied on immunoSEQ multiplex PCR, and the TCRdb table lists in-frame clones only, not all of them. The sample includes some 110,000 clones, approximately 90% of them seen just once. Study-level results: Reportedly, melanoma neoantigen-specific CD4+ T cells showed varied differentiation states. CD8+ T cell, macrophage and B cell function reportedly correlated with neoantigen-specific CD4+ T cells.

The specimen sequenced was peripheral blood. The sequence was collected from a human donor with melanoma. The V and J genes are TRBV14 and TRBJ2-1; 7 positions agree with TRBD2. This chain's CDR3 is CASSLRDYYNEQFF. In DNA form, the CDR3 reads TGTGCCAGCAGCCTCCGGGACTACTACAATGAGCAGTTCTTC.